Below are 6 T cell receptor beta chains sequenced from a single sample in a study of blood T cells in healthy people across ages. Primed by a sample-barcoded 5' primer and a J-beta primer mix, a second PCR proceeded for about 6 to 11 cycles. In TCRdb, the 5' RACE reads were re-called with MiXCR into one record per CDR3 protein. The sample lists fewer than 2 million distinct CDR3 sequences, approximately 40% occurring once. The sample comprised blood. The receptors here all came from a human donor in good health.

This clonotype was counted many times. V gene TRBV20-1 combines with J gene TRBJ2-5; 9 bases are shared with TRBD2. Trimming cost V 5 bases and J 6 bases; bases outside gene matches: 7. The germline V gene encodes CDR1 DFQATT and CDR2 SNEGSKA (reference sequence). This CDR3 has 13 residues. The CDR3 spells CSAGLAGIKTQYF. CDR3 DNA: TGCAGTGCTGGCCTAGCGGGGATCAAGACCCAGTACTTC.

There are many counts of this clonotype. The V call is TRBV20-1, the J call TRBJ2-1; maybe TRBD2 (5 bases). V was trimmed by 1 base and J by 6 bases, leaving 13 bases between them. Looked up from germline, CDR1 is DFQATT and CDR2 is SNEGSKA (reference sequence). This CDR3 is 14 amino acids long. CDR3 in DNA: TGCAGTGCTAGAGGCCCCCTGGAGGTCAATGAGCAGTTCTTC. Translated, it gives CSARGPLEVNEQFF.

The J gene is TRBJ1-4, the V gene TRBV6-2 or TRBV6-3; 9 bases agree with TRBD1. The length of the CDR3 is 14 residues. Per germline, CDR1 MNHEY and CDR2 SVGEGT. After removal of 8 bases from V and 6 bases from J, the junction contained 7 bases not matched to a gene. CDR3 DNA sequence: TGTGCCAGCCGGACCAGGGACAGGGATGAAAAACTGTTTTTT. Protein sequence: CASRTRDRDEKLFF.

The V call is TRBV7-2, the J call TRBJ2-6, with unresolved D. Trimming pared 5 bases from V and 2 bases from J, leaving 10 bases between. There are 15 residues in the CDR3. CDR1 and CDR2 (germline): SGHTA, FQGNSA. The CDR3 sequence: CASSPSGPGANVLTF. CDR3 coding DNA: TGTGCCAGCAGCCCCAGTGGACCTGGGGCCAACGTCCTGACTTTC.

There are a few counts of this clonotype. For the CDR3, the DNA is TGCGCCAGCAGCCAGCACCCGGGACAGGGGATAGATTCACCCCTCCACTTT. Translating gives CASSQHPGQGIDSPLHF. This chain uses TRBV4-3 with TRBJ1-6; 10 bases match TRBD1. The germline V gene encodes CDR1 LGHNA and CDR2 YSLEER. The CDR3 covers 17 residues. V trimming: 3 bases; J trimming: 8 bases; junction bases outside the gene matches: 10.

In this sample, this clonotype turned up a few times. The rearrangement joins TRBV7-9 to TRBJ2-3; 9 bases line up with TRBD2. This CDR3 is built from 15 residues. Germline trimming cut 7 bases from V and 0 bases from J; bases unmatched to any gene: 5. Per germline, CDR1 SEHNR and CDR2 FQNEAQ (reference sequence). The CDR3 reads CASTGLARSTDTQYF. For the CDR3, the DNA is TGTGCCAGCACGGGACTAGCTCGTAGCACAGATACGCAGTATTTT.